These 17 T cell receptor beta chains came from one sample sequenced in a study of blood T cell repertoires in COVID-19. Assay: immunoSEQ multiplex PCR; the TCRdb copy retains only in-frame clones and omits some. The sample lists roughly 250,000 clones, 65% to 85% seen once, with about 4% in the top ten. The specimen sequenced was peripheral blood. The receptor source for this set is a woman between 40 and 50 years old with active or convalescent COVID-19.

The chain's CDR3 is CATSGLAGGGSYNEQFF. Written as DNA, the CDR3 is TGTGCCACCAGTGGTCTAGCGGGGGGGGGATCCTACAATGAGCAGTTCTTC. V gene TRBV24-1 combines with J gene TRBJ2-1, with 12 bases aligning to TRBD2. CDR3 length equals 17 residues. V dropped 5 bases and J dropped 1; count of bases not matched to a gene: 5. Germline V CDR1 and CDR2: KGHDR, SFDVKD.

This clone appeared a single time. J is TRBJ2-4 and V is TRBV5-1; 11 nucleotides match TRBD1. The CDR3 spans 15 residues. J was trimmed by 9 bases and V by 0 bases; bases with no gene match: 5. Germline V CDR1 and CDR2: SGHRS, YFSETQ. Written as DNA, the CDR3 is TGCGCCAGCAGCTTGGTAGGGACAGGGGGAGGCATTCAGTACTTC. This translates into CASSLVGTGGGIQYF.

The CDR3 sequence: CASSLGGSSGNTIYF. CDR3 DNA: TGTGCCAGCAGCTTAGGTGGCAGCTCTGGAAACACCATATATTTT. The chain recombines TRBV7-9 with TRBJ1-3, with unresolved D. From germline, CDR1 is SEHNR and CDR2 FQNEAQ (reference sequence). There are 15 residues in the CDR3. V was trimmed by 1 base and J by 0 bases, leaving 7 bases between them.

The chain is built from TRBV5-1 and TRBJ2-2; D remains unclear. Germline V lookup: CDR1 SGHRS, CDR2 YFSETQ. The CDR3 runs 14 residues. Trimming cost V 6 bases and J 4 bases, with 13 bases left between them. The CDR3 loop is CASTGLSPTGELFF. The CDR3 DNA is TGCGCCAGCACCGGTTTGTCCCCCACCGGGGAGCTGTTTTTT.

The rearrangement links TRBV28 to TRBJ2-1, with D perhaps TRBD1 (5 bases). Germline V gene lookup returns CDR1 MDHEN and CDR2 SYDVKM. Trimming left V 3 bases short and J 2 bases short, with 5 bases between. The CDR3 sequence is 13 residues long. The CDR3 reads CASSLTAYNEQFF. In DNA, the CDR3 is TGTGCCAGCAGTTTGACAGCCTACAATGAGCAGTTCTTC.

For the CDR3, the DNA is TGTGCCAGCAAGGAGGGGTCTGAAGCTTTCTTT. Protein product: CASKEGSEAFF. The V call is TRBV28, the J call TRBJ1-1; D possibly corresponds to TRBD1 (5 bases). Germline V gene lookup returns CDR1 MDHEN and CDR2 SYDVKM. The germline V and J ends were trimmed by 7 bases and 6 bases, with 9 bases remaining between them. This CDR3 has 11 residues.

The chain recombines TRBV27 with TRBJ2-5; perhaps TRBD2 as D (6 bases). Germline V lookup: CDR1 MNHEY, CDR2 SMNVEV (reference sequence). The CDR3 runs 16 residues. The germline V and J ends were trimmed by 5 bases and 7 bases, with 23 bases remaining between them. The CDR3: CASSQFGGRRDGTQYF. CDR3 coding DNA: TGTGCCAGCAGTCAGTTTGGCGGACGGAGGGATGGGACCCAGTACTTC.

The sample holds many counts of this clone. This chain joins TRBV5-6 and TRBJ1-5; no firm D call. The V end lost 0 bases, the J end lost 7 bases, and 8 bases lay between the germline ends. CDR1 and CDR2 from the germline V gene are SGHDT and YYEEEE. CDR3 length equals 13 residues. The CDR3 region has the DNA TGTGCCAGCAGCTTGGGCGGTAGGCAGCCCCAGCATTTT. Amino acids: CASSLGGRQPQHF.

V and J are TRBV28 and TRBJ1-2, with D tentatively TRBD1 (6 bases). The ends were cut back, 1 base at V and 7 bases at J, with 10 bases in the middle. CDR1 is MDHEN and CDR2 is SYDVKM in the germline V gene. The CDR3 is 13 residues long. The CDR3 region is CASSLSPGAGYTF. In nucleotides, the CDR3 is TGTGCCAGCAGTTTATCCCCAGGGGCTGGCTACACCTTC.

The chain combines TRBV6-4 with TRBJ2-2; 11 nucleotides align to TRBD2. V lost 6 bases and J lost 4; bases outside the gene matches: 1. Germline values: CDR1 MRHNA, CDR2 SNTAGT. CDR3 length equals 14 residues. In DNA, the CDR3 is TGTGCCAGCAGCCTAGCGGGAGGCACCGGGGAGCTGTTTTTT. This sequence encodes CASSLAGGTGELFF.

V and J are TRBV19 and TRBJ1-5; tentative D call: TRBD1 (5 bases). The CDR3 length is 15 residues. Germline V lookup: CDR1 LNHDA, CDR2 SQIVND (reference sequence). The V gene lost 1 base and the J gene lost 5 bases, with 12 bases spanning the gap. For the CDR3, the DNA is TGTGCCAGTAGTATAGCGGTGTCAGGGTATCAGCCCCAGCATTTT. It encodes CASSIAVSGYQPQHF.

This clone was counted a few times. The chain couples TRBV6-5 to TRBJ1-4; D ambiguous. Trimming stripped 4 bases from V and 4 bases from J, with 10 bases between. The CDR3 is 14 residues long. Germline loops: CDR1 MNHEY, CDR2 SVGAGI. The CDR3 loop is CASSSTVLNEKLFF. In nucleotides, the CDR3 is TGTGCCAGCAGTTCCACGGTACTTAATGAAAAACTGTTTTTT.

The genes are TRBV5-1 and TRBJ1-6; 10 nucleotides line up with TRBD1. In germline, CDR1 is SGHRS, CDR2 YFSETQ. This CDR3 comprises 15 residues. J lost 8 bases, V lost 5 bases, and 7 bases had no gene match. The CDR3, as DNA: TGCGCCAGCAGTCTGACAGGGGGCTTGGATTCACCCCTCCACTTT. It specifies CASSLTGGLDSPLHF.

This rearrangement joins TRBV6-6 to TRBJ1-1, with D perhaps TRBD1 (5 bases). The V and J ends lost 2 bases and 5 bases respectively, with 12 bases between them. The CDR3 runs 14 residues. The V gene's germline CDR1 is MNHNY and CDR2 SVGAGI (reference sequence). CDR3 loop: CASSYGQGRTEAFF. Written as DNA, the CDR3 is TGTGCCAGCAGTTACGGGCAGGGAAGGACTGAAGCTTTCTTT.

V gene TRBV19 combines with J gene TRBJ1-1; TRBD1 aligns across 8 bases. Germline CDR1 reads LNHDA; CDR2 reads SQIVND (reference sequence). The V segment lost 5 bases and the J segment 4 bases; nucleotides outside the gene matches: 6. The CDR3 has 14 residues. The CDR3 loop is CASSFGTGFTEAFF. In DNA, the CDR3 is TGTGCCAGTAGTTTCGGGACAGGATTCACTGAAGCTTTCTTT.

CDR3 in DNA: TGCGCCAGCAGACAACCTCAGAACACCGGGGAAGCTTTCTTT. Protein product: CASRQPQNTGEAFF. The chain has TRBV4-1 and TRBJ1-1; D gene uncertain. The CDR3 length is 14 residues. V dropped 6 bases and J dropped 8 bases, with 19 bases sitting between them. Germline V gene lookup returns CDR1 MGHRA and CDR2 YSYEKL.

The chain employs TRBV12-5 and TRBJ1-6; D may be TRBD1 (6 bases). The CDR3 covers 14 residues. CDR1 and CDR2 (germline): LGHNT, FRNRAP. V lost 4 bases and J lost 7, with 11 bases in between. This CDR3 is CASGSLGQNSPLHF. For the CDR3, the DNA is TGTGCTAGTGGTTCCCTCGGACAGAATTCACCCCTCCACTTT.